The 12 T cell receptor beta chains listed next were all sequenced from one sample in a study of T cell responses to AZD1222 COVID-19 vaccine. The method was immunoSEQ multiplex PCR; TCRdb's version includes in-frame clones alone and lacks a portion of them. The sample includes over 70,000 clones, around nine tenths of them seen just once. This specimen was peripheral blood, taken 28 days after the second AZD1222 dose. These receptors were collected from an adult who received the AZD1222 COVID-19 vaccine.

The CDR3 spells CASSHGQGYNSPLHF. CDR3 nucleotides: TGTGCCAGCAGCCACGGACAGGGCTATAATTCACCCCTCCACTTT. The chain uses TRBV14 and TRBJ1-6; TRBD1 aligns across 8 bases. J gave up 3 bases and V 3 bases, and 1 base lay outside the gene matches. The CDR3 has 15 amino acids. CDR1 SGHDN and CDR2 FVKESK come from the germline V gene. Variable domain in full (rest from reference TRBV14 and TRBJ1-6): EAGVTQFPSHSVIEKGQTVTLRCDPISGHDNLYWYRRVMGKEIKFLLHFVKESKQDESGMPNNRFLAERTGGTYSTLKVQPAELEDSGVYFCASSHGQGYNSPLHFGNGTRLTVT.

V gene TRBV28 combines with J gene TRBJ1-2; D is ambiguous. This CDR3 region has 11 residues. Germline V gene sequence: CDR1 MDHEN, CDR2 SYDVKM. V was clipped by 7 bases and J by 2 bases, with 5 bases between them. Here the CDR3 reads CASTENYGYTF. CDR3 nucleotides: TGTGCCAGCACCGAAAACTATGGCTACACCTTC.

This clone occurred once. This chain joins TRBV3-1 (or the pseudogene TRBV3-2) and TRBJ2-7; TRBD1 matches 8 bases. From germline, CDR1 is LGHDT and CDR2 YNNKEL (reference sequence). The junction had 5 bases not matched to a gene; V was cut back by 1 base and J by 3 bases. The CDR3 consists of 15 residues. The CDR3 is CASSQGTGYLYEQYF. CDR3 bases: TGTGCCAGCAGCCAAGGGACAGGGTATCTCTACGAGCAGTACTTC.

Written as DNA, the CDR3 is TGTGCCAGCAGCCCAGTGGGGGCTAATGGCTACACCTTC. Translated, it gives CASSPVGANGYTF. V is TRBV7-6 and J is TRBJ1-2; D might be TRBD1 (6 bases). The CDR3 spans 13 residues. The V gene's germline CDR1 is SGHVS and CDR2 FNYEAQ. V was cut by 5 bases and J by 6 bases, with 13 bases left in between.

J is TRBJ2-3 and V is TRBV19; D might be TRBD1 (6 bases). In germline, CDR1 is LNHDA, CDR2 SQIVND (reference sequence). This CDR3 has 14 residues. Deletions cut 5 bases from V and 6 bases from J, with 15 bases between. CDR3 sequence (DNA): TGTGCCAGTAGTGTAACAGGGTCCCCCGATACGCAGTATTTT. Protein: CASSVTGSPDTQYF.

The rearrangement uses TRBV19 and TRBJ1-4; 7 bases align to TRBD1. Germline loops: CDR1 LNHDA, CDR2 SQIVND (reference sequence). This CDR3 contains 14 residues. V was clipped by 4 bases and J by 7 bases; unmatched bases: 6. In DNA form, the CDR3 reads TGTGCCAGTAGTAACACGGGACAGCGTGAAAAACTGTTTTTT. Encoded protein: CASSNTGQREKLFF.

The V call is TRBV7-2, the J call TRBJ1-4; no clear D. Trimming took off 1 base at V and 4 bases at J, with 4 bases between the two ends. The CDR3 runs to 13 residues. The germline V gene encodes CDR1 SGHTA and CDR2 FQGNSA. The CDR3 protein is CASSLGLNEKLFF. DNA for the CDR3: TGTGCCAGCAGCTTAGGACTTAATGAAAAACTGTTTTTT.

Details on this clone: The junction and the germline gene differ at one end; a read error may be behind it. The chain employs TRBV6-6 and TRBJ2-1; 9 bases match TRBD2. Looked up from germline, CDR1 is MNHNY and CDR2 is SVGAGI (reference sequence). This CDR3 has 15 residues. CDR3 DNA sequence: TGTGCCAGCACTTACCCGGGACTAGCATACAATGAGCAGTTCTTC. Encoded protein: CASTYPGLAYNEQFF.

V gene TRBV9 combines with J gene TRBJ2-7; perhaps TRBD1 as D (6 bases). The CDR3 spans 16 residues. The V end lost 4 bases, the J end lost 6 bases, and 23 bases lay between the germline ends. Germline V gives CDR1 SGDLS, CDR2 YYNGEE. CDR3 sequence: CASSPREGLTGSEQYV. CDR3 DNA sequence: TGTGCCAGCAGCCCCCGAGAGGGCCTCACAGGGTCCGAGCAGTACGTC.

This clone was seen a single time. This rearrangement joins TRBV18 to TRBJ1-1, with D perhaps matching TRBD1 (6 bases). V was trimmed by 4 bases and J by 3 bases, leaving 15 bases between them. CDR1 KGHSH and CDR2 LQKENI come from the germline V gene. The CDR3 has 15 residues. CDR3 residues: CASSQWAGVYTEAFF. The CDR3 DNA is TGTGCCAGCTCACAATGGGCAGGGGTGTACACTGAAGCTTTCTTT.

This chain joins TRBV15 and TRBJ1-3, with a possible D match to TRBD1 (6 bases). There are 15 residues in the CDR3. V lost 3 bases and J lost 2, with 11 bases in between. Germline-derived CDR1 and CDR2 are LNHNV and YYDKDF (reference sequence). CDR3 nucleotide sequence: TGTGCCACCAGCAGGGAGGACAGAACTGGAAACACCATATATTTT. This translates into CATSREDRTGNTIYF.

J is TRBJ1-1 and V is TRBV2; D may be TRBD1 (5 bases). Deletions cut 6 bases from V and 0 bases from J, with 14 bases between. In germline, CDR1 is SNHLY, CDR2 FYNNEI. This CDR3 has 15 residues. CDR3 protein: CASRGPLDLNTEAFF. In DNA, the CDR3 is TGTGCCAGCAGGGGGCCCCTGGATCTGAACACTGAAGCTTTCTTT.